The clone carrying this T cell receptor beta chain was observed a handful of times. Its antigen is undetermined. Included in the TCR beta cDNA libraries were unique molecular identifiers. Starting from around 0.96 to 9.9 million T cells, the study yielded 450,000 to 500,000 cDNA molecules. TCRdb reprocessed the PCR reads with MiXCR, giving one entry per CDR3 protein. Here the sample spans about 540,000 distinct CDR3 sequences, about a third being singletons. The data stem from a study of post-analysis software for immune sequencing data. Study context: Patients had relapsing-remitting, secondary progressive or progressive-relapsing multiple sclerosis; some lacked subtype.

CDR1 and CDR2 (germline): MRHNA, SNTAGT. The CDR3 spans 14 residues. V lost 4 bases, J lost 3 bases, and 13 bases lay in between. The study's findings and limits: Controls' normalized Chao1 diversity significantly exceeded that of multiple sclerosis patients. TRBV5-6, TRBV5-1 and TRBV20-1 were among roughly 5 TRBV segments more frequent in patients than controls.

The gene calls are TRBV6-4 and TRBJ2-7; D is possibly TRBD1 (5 bases). Material for sequencing was blood. This clonotype originated in a girl under 18 with multiple sclerosis. The chain's CDR3 is CASSARTFNYEQYF. Written as DNA, the CDR3 is TGTGCCAGCAGTGCTCGGACATTTAACTACGAGCAGTACTTC.